A single TCR beta chain is shown here with its context. This clonotype occurred many times. Its antigen target is currently unknown. No base quality information exists; no much larger clone differs at one position. The AllPrep DNA/RNA mini kit was used to purify genomic DNA and total RNA at the same time from each of the nine to ten tumor samples. OD 260/280 ratios above 1.9 and RNA integrity numbers above 6.5 were observed for all RNA. These data originate in a study of tumor-infiltrating lymphocytes in glioblastoma multiforme (dated by TCRdb to about 2017). Regarding the study in general: To test whether intratumoral genomic heterogeneity fosters TIL diversity, the study jointly examined somatic mutations, TIL diversity and immune response activity.

Using a modified ARM-PCR protocol with multiple V-beta primers and a C-beta primer, the team built TCRB libraries from RNA through three nested multiplex PCR rounds. Starting from about 550 ng of total RNA, TCRB-specific cDNA was synthesized using ProtoScript II Reverse Transcriptase and a C-beta primer. No unique molecular identifiers were described for the TCRB libraries. In the third PCR, barcodes and adapters were added over roughly 23 cycles with Deep VentR (exo-) polymerase, after which 250-500 bp bands were gel purified. An Illumina HiSeq 2500 generating 250 bp paired-end reads was used to sequence the TCRB libraries. From the authors' description of their analysis: Reads were cleaned with Trimmomatic, merged with FLASH, assigned V, D and J segments with MiGEC, and analyzed with VDJtools. VDJtools was used to calculate the Shannon-Wiener diversity index, which quantified repertoire diversity. TCRdb reworked the public reads: Q25 trimming with fastp, MiXCR clone assembly, productive beta chains retained. Rows are combined by CDR3 protein, so each entry shows the most common genes and DNA. TCRdb's processing, not the authors' own work, is the source of the V and J calls. Recorded for this sample are around 15,000 distinct CDR3 sequences; 65% to 75% of them occurred a single time. The biggest ten clones account for roughly two fifths of the sample.

What the work shows at the level of the full study, not this receptor alone: RNA-based TCR sequencing may distort clone frequencies because T cells carry unequal numbers of TCR transcripts. The authors noted that sorting T cells into functional subsets, which was not done in the study, would be a future improvement. Only one glioblastoma patient was included in the TCR and somatic mutation analysis, limiting generalizability.

Including cysteine and phenylalanine, the CDR3 has 18 amino acids. Just CDR3 DNA is preserved here, 54 bases in frame from base 1. CDR1 and CDR2 (SQVTM, ANQGSEA) derive from the germline V gene. V is pruned by 1 base and J by 5 bases, leaving 14 bases of the junction without a gene match. This clonotype originated in a male donor with glioblastoma. The rearranged segments are TRBV29-1 and TRBJ2-5; a stretch of 12 junction bases matches TRBD2. The material sequenced was brain tumor tissue. In nucleotides, the sequence is TGCAGCGTTGAAGGACTAGCGGGAGAAAGAGGGTCGTTTGAGACCCAGTACTTC. Its coded protein is CSVEGLAGERGSFETQYF.